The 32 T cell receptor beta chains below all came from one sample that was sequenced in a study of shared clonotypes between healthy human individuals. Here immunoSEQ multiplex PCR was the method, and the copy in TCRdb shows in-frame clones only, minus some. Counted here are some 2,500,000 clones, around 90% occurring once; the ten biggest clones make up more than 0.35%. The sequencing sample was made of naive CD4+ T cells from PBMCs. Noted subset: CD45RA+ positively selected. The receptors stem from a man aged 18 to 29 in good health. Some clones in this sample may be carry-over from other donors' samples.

The CDR3 DNA follows: TGTGCCAGCAGCTTGGGCGGAGACTACAATGAGCAGTTCTTC. This encodes CASSLGGDYNEQFF. The rearrangement links TRBV11-3 to TRBJ2-1, with D uncertain. This CDR3 contains 14 residues. V lost 3 bases and J lost 3, with 9 bases in between. Germline V gene sequence: CDR1 SGHNT, CDR2 YENEEA.

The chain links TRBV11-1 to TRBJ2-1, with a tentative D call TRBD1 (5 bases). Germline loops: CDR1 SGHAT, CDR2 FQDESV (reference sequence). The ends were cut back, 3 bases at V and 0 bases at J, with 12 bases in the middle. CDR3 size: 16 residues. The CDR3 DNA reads TGTGCCAGCAGCTTGAAAAGGGGTAGCTCCTACAATGAGCAGTTCTTC. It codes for CASSLKRGSSYNEQFF. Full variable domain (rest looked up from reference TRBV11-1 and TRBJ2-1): EAEVAQSPRYKITEKSQAVAFWCDPISGHATLYWYRQILGQGPELLVQFQDESVVDDSQLPKDRFSAERLKGVDSTLKIQPAELGDSAMYLCASSLKRGSSYNEQFFGPGTRLTVL.

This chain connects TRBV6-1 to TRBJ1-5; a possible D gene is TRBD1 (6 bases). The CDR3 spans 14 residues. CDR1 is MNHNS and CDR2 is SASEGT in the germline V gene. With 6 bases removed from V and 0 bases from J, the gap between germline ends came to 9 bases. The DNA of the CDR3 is TGTGCCAGCAGCCAGGGACATAGCAATCAGCCCCAGCATTTT. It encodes CASSQGHSNQPQHF.

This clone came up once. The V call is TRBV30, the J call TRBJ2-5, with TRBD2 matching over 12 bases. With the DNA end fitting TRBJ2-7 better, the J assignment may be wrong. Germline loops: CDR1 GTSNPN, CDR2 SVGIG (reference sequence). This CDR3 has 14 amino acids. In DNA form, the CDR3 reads TGTGCCTGGGCCCCTAGCGGGAGGGCCTACGAGCAGTACTTC. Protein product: CAWAPSGRAYEQYF.

The CDR3 DNA is TGTGCCAGCAGCTTAGGGGGACAGGGCCCCCACGAGCAGTACTTC. It is translated as CASSLGGQGPHEQYF. The chain is built from TRBV7-9 and TRBJ2-7, with 9 nucleotides matching TRBD1. V dropped 1 base and J dropped 5; count of bases not matched to a gene: 6. The CDR3 is 15 residues long. Germline loops: CDR1 SEHNR, CDR2 FQNEAQ (reference sequence).

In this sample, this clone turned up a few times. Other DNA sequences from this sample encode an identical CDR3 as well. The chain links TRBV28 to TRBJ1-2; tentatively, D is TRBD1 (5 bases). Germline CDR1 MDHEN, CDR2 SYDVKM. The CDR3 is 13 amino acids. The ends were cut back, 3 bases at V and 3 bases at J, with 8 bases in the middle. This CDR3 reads CASSLGGDYGYTF. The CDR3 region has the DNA TGTGCCAGCAGTTTGGGGGGGGACTATGGCTACACCTTC.

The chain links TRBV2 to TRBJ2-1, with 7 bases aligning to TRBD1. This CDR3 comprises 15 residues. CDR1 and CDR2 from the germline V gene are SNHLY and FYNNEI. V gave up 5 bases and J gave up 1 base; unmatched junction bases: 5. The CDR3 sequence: CASSPGTASYNEQFF. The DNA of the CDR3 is TGTGCCAGCAGTCCAGGGACAGCTTCCTACAATGAGCAGTTCTTC.

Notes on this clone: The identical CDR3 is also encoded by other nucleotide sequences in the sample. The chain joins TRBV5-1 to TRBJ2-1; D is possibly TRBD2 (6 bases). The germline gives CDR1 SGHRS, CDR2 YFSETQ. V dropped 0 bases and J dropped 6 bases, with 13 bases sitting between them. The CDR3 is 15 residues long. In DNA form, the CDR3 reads TGCGCCAGCAGCTTGGGACCGGGACTTACCAATGAGCAGTTCTTC. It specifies CASSLGPGLTNEQFF.

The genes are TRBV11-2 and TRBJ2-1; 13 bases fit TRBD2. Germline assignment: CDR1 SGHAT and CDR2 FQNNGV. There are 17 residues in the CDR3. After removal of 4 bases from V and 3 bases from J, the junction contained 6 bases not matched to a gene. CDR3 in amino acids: CASSSRLAGGVYNEQFF. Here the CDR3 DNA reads TGTGCCAGCAGCTCCCGACTAGCGGGAGGTGTCTACAATGAGCAGTTCTTC.

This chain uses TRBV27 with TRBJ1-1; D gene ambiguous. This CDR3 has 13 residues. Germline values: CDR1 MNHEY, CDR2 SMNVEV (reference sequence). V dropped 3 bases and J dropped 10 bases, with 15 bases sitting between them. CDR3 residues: CASSLSGPRAAFF. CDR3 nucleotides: TGTGCCAGCAGTTTGAGCGGGCCTAGGGCAGCTTTCTTT.

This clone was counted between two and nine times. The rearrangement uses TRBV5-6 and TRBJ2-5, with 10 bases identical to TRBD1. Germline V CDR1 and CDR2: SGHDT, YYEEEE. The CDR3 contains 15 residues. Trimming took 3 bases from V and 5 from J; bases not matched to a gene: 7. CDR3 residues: CASSSGTGAGETQYF. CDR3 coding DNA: TGTGCCAGCAGCTCCGGGACAGGGGCCGGGGAGACCCAGTACTTC.

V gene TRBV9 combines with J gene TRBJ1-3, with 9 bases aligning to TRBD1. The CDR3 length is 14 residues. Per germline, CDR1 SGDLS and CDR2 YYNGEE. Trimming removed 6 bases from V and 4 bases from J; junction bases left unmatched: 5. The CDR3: CASTFGTGGNTIYF. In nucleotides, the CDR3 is TGTGCCAGCACTTTCGGGACAGGGGGAAACACCATATATTTT.

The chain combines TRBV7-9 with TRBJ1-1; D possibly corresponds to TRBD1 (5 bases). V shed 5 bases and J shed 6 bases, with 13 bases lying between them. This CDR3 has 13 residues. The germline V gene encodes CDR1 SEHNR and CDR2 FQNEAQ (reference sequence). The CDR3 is CASSAGFIAEAFF. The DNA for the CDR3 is TGTGCCAGCAGCGCAGGGTTTATCGCTGAAGCTTTCTTT.

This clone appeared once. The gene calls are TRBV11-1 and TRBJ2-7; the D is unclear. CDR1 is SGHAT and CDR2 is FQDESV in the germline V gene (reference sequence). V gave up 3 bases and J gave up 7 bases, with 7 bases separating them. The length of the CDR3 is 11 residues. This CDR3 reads CASSFQGEQYF. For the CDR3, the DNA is TGTGCCAGCAGCTTTCAAGGGGAGCAGTACTTC. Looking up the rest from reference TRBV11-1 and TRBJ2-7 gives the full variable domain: EAEVAQSPRYKITEKSQAVAFWCDPISGHATLYWYRQILGQGPELLVQFQDESVVDDSQLPKDRFSAERLKGVDSTLKIQPAELGDSAMYLCASSFQGEQYFGPGTRLTVT.

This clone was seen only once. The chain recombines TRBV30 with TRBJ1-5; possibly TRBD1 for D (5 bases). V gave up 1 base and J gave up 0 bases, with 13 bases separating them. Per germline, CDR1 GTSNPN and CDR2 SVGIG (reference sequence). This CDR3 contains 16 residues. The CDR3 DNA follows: TGTGCCTGGAGTGCCCCGGGGCCCTATAGCAATCAGCCCCAGCATTTT. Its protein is CAWSAPGPYSNQPQHF. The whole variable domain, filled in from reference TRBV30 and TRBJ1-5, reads SQTIHQWPATLVQPVGSPLSLECTVEGTSNPNLYWYRQAAGRGLQLLFYSVGIGQISSEVPQNLSASRPQDRQFILSSKKLLLSDSGFYLCAWSAPGPYSNQPQHFGDGTRLSIL.

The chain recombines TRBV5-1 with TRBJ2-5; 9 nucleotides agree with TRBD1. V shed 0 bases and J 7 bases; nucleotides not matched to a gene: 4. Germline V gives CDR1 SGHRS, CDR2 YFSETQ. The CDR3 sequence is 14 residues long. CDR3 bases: TGCGCCAGCAGCTTGGAGGGACAGGGAGGGACCCAGTACTTC. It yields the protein CASSLEGQGGTQYF.

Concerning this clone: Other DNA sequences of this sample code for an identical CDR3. Written as DNA, the CDR3 is TGTGCCAGCAGCTTGAACAGACAAGAGACCCAGTACTTC. Translated, it gives CASSLNRQETQYF. The V gene is TRBV7-3, the J gene TRBJ2-5, with no clear D. CDR1 is SGHTA, CDR2 FQGTGA, per germline. Trimming removed 3 bases from V and 2 bases from J, with 7 bases in between. The length of the CDR3 is 13 residues.

The CDR3, as DNA: TGTGCCAGCAGCGTAGGTACCTCCAACTATGGCTACACCTTC. Translating gives CASSVGTSNYGYTF. The V and J genes are TRBV9 and TRBJ1-2; D call uncertain. The CDR3 extends over 14 amino acids. V shed 0 bases and J shed 2 bases, with 8 bases lying between them. CDR1 SGDLS and CDR2 YYNGEE come from the germline V gene.

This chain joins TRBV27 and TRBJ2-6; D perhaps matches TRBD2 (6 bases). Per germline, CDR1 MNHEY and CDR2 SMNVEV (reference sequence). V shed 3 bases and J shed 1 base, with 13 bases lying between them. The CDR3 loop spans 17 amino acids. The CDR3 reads CASSLRGASSGANVLTF. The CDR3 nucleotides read TGTGCCAGCAGTTTGCGGGGCGCCTCATCTGGGGCCAACGTCCTGACTTTC. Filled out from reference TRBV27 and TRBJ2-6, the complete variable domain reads EAQVTQNPRYLITVTGKKLTVTCSQNMNHEYMSWYRQDPGLGLRQIYYSMNVEVTDKGDVPEGYKVSRKEKRNFPLILESPSPNQTSLYFCASSLRGASSGANVLTFGAGSRLTVL.

DNA of the CDR3: TGTGCCAGCAGCGCTCTGACGGGATCAGAGACCCAGTACTTC. Translated, it gives CASSALTGSETQYF. The genes are TRBV7-8 and TRBJ2-5; D is possibly TRBD2 (5 bases). Trimming shortened V by 5 bases and J by 4 bases, and 14 bases separated the two germline ends. The germline gives CDR1 SGHVS, CDR2 FQNEAQ. CDR3 length equals 14 residues.

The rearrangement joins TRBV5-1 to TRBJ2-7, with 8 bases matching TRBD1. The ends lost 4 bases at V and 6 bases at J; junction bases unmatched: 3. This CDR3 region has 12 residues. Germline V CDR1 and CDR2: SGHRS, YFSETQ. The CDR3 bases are TGCGCCAGCAGCCCGACAGGGGTCGAGCAGTACTTC. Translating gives CASSPTGVEQYF.

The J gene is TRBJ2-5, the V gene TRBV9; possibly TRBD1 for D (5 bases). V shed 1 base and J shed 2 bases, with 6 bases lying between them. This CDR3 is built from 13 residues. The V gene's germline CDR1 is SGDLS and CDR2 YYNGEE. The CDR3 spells CASSVRTQETQYF. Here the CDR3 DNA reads TGTGCCAGCAGCGTACGGACACAAGAGACCCAGTACTTC. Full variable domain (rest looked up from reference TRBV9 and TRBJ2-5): DSGVTQTPKHLITATGQRVTLRCSPRSGDLSVYWYQQSLDQGLQFLIQYYNGEERAKGNILERFSAQQFPDLHSELNLSSLELGDSALYFCASSVRTQETQYFGPGTRLLVL.

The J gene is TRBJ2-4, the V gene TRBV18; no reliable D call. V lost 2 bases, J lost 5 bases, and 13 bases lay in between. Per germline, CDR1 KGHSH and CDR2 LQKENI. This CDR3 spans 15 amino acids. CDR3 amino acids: CASSPFGPGENIQYF. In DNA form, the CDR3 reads TGTGCCAGCTCACCATTTGGACCTGGCGAAAACATTCAGTACTTC. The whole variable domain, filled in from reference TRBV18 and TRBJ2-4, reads NAGVMQNPRHLVRRRGQEARLRCSPMKGHSHVYWYRQLPEEGLKFMVYLQKENIIDESGMPKERFSAEFPKEGPSILRIQQVVRGDSAAYFCASSPFGPGENIQYFGAGTRLSVL.

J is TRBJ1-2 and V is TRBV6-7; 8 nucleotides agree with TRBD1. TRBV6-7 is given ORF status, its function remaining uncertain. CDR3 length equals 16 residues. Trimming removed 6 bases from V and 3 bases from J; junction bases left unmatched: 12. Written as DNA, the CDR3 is TGTGCCAGCAGACACTTTACAGGGGGTAGTGACTATGGCTACACCTTC. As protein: CASRHFTGGSDYGYTF.

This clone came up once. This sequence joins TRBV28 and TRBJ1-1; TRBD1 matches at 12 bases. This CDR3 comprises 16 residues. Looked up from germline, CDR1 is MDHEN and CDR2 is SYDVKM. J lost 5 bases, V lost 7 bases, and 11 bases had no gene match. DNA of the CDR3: TGTGCCAGCACGAATCCCGGGACAGGGGGCTGGACTGAAGCTTTCTTT. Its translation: CASTNPGTGGWTEAFF.

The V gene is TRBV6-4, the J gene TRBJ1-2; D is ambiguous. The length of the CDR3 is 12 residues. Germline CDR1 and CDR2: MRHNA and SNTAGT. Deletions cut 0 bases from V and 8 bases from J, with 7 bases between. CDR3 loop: CASSDSGRGYTF. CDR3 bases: TGTGCCAGCAGTGACTCGGGCCGCGGCTACACCTTC.

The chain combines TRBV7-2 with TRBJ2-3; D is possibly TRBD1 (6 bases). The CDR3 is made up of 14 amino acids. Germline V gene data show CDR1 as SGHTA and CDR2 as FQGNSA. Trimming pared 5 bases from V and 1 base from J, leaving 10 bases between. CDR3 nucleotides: TGTGCCAGCAGCCCCCCAGGGGGCACAGATACGCAGTATTTT. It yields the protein CASSPPGGTDTQYF.

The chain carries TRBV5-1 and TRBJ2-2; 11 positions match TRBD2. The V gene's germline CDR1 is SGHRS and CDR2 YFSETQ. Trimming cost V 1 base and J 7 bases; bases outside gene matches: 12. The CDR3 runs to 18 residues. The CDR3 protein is CASSLTGTSGEWDGELFF. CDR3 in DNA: TGCGCCAGCAGCTTGACCGGGACTAGCGGAGAATGGGACGGGGAGCTGTTTTTT.

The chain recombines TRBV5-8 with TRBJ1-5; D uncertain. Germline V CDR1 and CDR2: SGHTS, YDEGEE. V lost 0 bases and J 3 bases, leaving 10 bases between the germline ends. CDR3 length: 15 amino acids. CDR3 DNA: TGTGCCAGCAGCTTGGGGGTGGGGATCAATCAGCCCCAGCATTTT. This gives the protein CASSLGVGINQPQHF.

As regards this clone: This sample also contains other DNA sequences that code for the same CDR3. The CDR3 protein is CASRGQGNNEQFF. Written as DNA, the CDR3 is TGTGCCAGTAGAGGACAGGGGAACAATGAGCAGTTCTTC. This chain connects TRBV19 to TRBJ2-1, with 9 bases fitting TRBD1. The CDR3 totals 13 residues. The V gene's germline CDR1 is LNHDA and CDR2 SQIVND (reference sequence). J was trimmed by 5 bases and V by 6 bases; bases with no gene match: 2.

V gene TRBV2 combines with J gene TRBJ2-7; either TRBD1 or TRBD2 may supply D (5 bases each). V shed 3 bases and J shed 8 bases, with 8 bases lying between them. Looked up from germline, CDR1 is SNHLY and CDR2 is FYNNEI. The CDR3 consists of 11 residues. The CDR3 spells CASSEGEKQYF. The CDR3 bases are TGTGCCAGCAGTGAGGGGGAGAAGCAGTACTTC.

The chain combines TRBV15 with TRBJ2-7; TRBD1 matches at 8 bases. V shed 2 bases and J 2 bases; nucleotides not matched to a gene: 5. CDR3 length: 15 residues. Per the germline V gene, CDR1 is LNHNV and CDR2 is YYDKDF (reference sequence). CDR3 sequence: CATSRPGTGAYEQYF. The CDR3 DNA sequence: TGTGCCACCAGCAGACCCGGGACAGGAGCCTACGAGCAGTACTTC.